The rows below give T cell receptor beta chains drawn from one sample of a study of T cell responses to AZD1222 COVID-19 vaccine. Measured with immunoSEQ multiplex PCR; TCRdb has only the in-frame clones, and not every one. The data show some 120,000 clones, with approximately 88% seen just once and around 8% held by the top ten. The source was peripheral blood, collected on day 0 of AZD1222 vaccination. These receptors all come from an adult in good health. CDR3s include the opening cysteine and the closing phenylalanine or tryptophan. D genes are given only for firm matches. Clone sizes are given selectively: once, few, many, or a class where the clone is expanded.

>TRBJ2-7|TRBV7-9|-|TRBD1
TGTGCCAGCAGCTTGACAGGGGGCTACGAGCAGTACTTC
CASSLTGGYEQYF
>TRBJ2-1|TRBV7-9|-|TRBD2
TGTGCCAGCAGCGGGACTAGCGGGAGAGACGGTGAGCAGTTCTTC
CASSGTSGRDGEQFF
>TRBJ1-1|TRBV5-1|-|-
TGCGCCAGCAGCTCACAGGGGAACACTGAAGCTTTCTTT
CASSSQGNTEAFF
>TRBJ2-7|TRBV2|-|-
TGTGCCAGCAGTCCCTTGACGTCTGGGAACTACGAGCAGTACTTC
CASSPLTSGNYEQYF
>TRBJ1-1|TRBV10-3|-|TRBD1
TGTGCCATCAGCCCCGGACAGGGAAACACTGAAGCTTTCTTT
CAISPGQGNTEAFF
>TRBJ1-4|TRBV19|-|-
TGTGCCAGTAGTATATCCCTGAATGAAAAACTGTTTTTT
CASSISLNEKLFF
>TRBJ2-7|TRBV7-2|-|-
TGTGCCAGCAGCTTAGCGGGTACGGATTCCTACGAGCAGTACTTC
CASSLAGTDSYEQYF
>TRBJ2-7|TRBV10-1|once|-
TGCGCCAGCAGTATGAATCAGGGGATCAACGAGCAGTACTTC
CASSMNQGINEQYF
>TRBJ1-6|TRBV7-2|few|TRBD1
TGTGCCAGCAGTCAACAGGGGAATTCACCCCTCCACTTT
CASSQQGNSPLHF
>TRBJ2-7|TRBV5-1|-|-
TGCGCCAGCAGCTTGGGGGTCGTGGGGACCGGGTACGAGCAGTACTTC
CASSLGVVGTGYEQYF
>TRBJ2-3|TRBV27|-|TRBD2
TGTGCCAGCAGTCCCGGGAGAGGACTAGCGGGGGGGGCCACAGATACGCAGTATTTT
CASSPGRGLAGGATDTQYF
>TRBJ1-1|TRBV4-1|-|-
TGCGCCAGCCAAGGGGGTCAGGGTCCTATGAACACTGAAGCTTTCTTT
CASQGGQGPMNTEAFF
>TRBJ2-3|TRBV3-1/TRBV3-2|once|-
TGTGCCAGCAGCCAAGACAGGGGTGGGGCAGATACGCAGTATTTT
CASSQDRGGADTQYF
>TRBJ1-2|TRBV6-2/TRBV6-3|-|TRBD1
TGTGCCAGCAGTTACACAGGACAGGGTTATGGCTACACCTTC
CASSYTGQGYGYTF
>TRBJ2-1|TRBV18|-|TRBD2
TGTGCCAGCTCAAAACAGGCTAGCGGGAGTTTTAATGAGCAGTTCTTC
CASSKQASGSFNEQFF
>TRBJ1-1|TRBV6-2/TRBV6-3|-|-
TGTGCCAGCAGCCAACGGATAGTGAACACTGAAGCTTTCTTT
CASSQRIVNTEAFF
>TRBJ1-4|TRBV3-1/TRBV3-2|-|-
TGTGCCAGCAGCCAAGATCGCCGGTCTAATGAAAAACTGTTTTTT
CASSQDRRSNEKLFF
>TRBJ1-3|TRBV9|once|-
TGTGCCAGCAGCGCCGTTGGGGGCTCTGGAAACACCATATATTTT
CASSAVGGSGNTIYF
>TRBJ2-1|TRBV7-7|-|TRBD2
TGTGCTAGCAGCTTAGAGTCCCGCAGCGGGGGGGCGGGTAATGAGCAGTTCTTC
CASSLESRSGGAGNEQFF
>TRBJ1-3|TRBV7-2|-|-
TGTGCCAGCAGCTTAACAGGGACGTCAAACACCATATATTTT
CASSLTGTSNTIYF
>TRBJ1-2|TRBV10-3|-|-
TGTGCCATCACCCAGCCGACGTCAGGTGGCTACACCTTC
CAITQPTSGGYTF
>TRBJ2-7|TRBV11-2|-|TRBD2
TGTGCCAGCAGGTACGGGACTAGCGGCGTGGGGGAGCAGTACTTC
CASRYGTSGVGEQYF
>TRBJ2-3|TRBV10-2|-|-
TGCGCCAGCAGTGTGGTGGGAGTCACAGATACGCAGTATTTT
CASSVVGVTDTQYF
>TRBJ2-2|TRBV11-2|-|-
TGTGCCAGCAGCTCCTTCATGGGAACCGGGGAGCTGTTTTTT
CASSSFMGTGELFF
>TRBJ2-5|TRBV4-1|-|-
TGCGCCAGCAGCCAAGAACCACTGGGGGAGACCCAGTACTTC
CASSQEPLGETQYF
>TRBJ2-7|TRBV6-5|-|-
TGTGCCAGCAGTTACTCTCCAGGGAGCAACGAGCAGTACTTC
CASSYSPGSNEQYF
>TRBJ2-1|TRBV7-2|-|-
TGTGCCAGCAGCTTAACGGGATCCAACTACAATGAGCAGTTCTTC
CASSLTGSNYNEQFF
>TRBJ2-7|TRBV7-8|-|TRBD1
TGTGCCAGCAGCTTAGCTATTACAGGGGGTCGAGGCGAGCAGTACTTC
CASSLAITGGRGEQYF
>TRBJ2-3|TRBV7-8|-|-
TGTGCCAGCAGCTTAGCCGCGTCTAGCACAGATACGCAGTATTTT
CASSLAASSTDTQYF
>TRBJ2-5|TRBV6-5|-|-
TGTGCCAGCAGTTACTCGAGTGCCGGGGATCTGACCCAGTACTTC
CASSYSSAGDLTQYF
>TRBJ2-7|TRBV5-1|-|-
TGCGCCAGCAGCGCTGGACAGCCGGGTAAAGGCGAGCAGTACTTC
CASSAGQPGKGEQYF
>TRBJ1-5|TRBV19|-|-
TGTGCCAGTAGTAGTACAGGGTTGGGTCAGCCCCAGCATTTT
CASSSTGLGQPQHF
>TRBJ2-1|TRBV10-2|once|TRBD2
TGCGCCAGCAGGAGGACTAGCGGGAGGGGTCACAATGAGCAGTTCTTC
CASRRTSGRGHNEQFF
>TRBJ1-1|TRBV25-1|-|-
TGTGCCAGCAGTGCCCATACAGGTCTCATGAACACTGAAGCTTTCTTT
CASSAHTGLMNTEAFF
>TRBJ1-5|TRBV4-1|-|TRBD1
TGCGCCAGCAGCCTCTCGGGACAGGGGGATCAGCCCCAGCATTTT
CASSLSGQGDQPQHF
>TRBJ1-5|TRBV6-6|-|TRBD1
TGTGCCAGCAGAGGGTGGACAGGGAGCAATCAGCCCCAGCATTTT
CASRGWTGSNQPQHF
>TRBJ2-2|TRBV5-5|-|-
TGTGCCAGCAGCTTATCGGGCAGGACGGCCGGGGAGCTGTTTTTT
CASSLSGRTAGELFF
>TRBJ2-7|TRBV5-4|-|TRBD2
TGTGCCAGCAGCCCGGGACTAGCGGGGACTACCTACGAGCAGTACTTC
CASSPGLAGTTYEQYF
>TRBJ2-5|TRBV15|-|-
TGTGCCACCAGCAGAGATCCAAGTCAGGGGAGGGAGACCCAGTACTTC
CATSRDPSQGRETQYF
>TRBJ2-5|TRBV6-2/TRBV6-3|few|-
TGTGCCAGCAGTTCGCAAGAGACCCAGTACTTC
CASSSQETQYF
>TRBJ2-1|TRBV9|-|TRBD2
TGTGCCAGCAGCACTACCGGGACTACCAATGAGCAGTTCTTC
CASSTTGTTNEQFF
>TRBJ2-3|TRBV29-1|-|-
TGCAGCGTTGAAACCGCTAGCGATACGCAGTATTTT
CSVETASDTQYF